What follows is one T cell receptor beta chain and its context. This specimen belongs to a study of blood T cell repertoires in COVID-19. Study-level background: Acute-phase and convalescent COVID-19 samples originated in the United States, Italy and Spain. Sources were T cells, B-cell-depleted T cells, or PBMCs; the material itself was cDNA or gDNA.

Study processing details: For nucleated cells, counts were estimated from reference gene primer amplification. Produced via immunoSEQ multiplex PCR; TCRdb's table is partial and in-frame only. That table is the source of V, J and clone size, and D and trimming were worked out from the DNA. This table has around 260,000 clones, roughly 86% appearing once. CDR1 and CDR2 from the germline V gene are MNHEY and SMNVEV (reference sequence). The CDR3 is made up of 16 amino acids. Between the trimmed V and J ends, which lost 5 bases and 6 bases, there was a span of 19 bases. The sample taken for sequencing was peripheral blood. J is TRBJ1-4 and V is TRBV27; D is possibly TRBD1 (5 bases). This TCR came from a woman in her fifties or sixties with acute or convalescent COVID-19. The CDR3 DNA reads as TGTGCCAGCAGTCTCACACGGTCCAGGGAGGATGAAAAACTGTTTTTT. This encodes CASSLTRSREDEKLFF.